A single sample is the source of the 32 T cell receptor beta chains below, sequenced in a study of T cells in Graves' hyperthyroidism and ophthalmopathy. Authors of the study amplified TCR beta CDR3 regions from RNA transcripts. The HTBI primer set drove a first-round RT-PCR of the TCR CDR3. Using its own MiXCR run on the multiplex PCR reads, TCRdb lists one record per CDR3 protein. The sample lists 450,000 to 600,000 distinct CDR3 sequences, just under 20% seen once, with roughly 47% in the top ten. Sample: blood. The receptors shown here come from a middle-aged man with Graves' ophthalmopathy.

Concerning this clonotype: This could be a read error, since a much larger clone is one nucleotide away. The genes are TRBV14 and TRBJ2-7, with TRBD2 matching 8 bases. CDR1 and CDR2 (germline): SGHDN, FVKESK. The CDR3 contains 15 residues. The CDR3 sequence is CASSQLPGGLYGQYF. CDR3 coding DNA: TGTGCCAGCAGCCAACTCCCGGGAGGGCTCTACGGGCAGTACTTC.

For this clonotype: A much larger clone is a single base away; this may be a read error. The CDR3 does not end in the conserved phenylalanine or tryptophan, so this is likely a read error. J is TRBJ2-7 and V is TRBV30; no reliable D call. The germline V and J ends were trimmed by 0 bases and 3 bases, with 6 bases remaining between them. The CDR3 has 12 amino acids. The germline V gene encodes CDR1 GTSNPN and CDR2 SVGIG (reference sequence). CDR3 sequence reads: CAWSVRLYEQYS. The CDR3 DNA reads as TGTGCCTGGAGTGTGCGGCTCTACGAGCAGTACTCC.

There are many counts of this clonotype. The rearrangement links TRBV7-9 to TRBJ2-3, with D hard to call. Germline CDR1 SEHNR, CDR2 FQNEAQ (reference sequence). The CDR3 extends over 14 amino acids. Trimming took off 1 base at V and 0 bases at J, with 5 bases between the two ends. The CDR3 DNA sequence: TGTGCCAGCAGCTTAGGAGTAAGCACAGATACGCAGTATTTT. This sequence encodes CASSLGVSTDTQYF.

Ten or more counts support this clonotype. The chain joins TRBV7-9 to TRBJ2-6; TRBD1 agrees at 7 bases. V gave up 8 bases and J gave up 2 bases; unmatched junction bases: 0. There are 13 residues in the CDR3. Germline loops: CDR1 SEHNR, CDR2 FQNEAQ (reference sequence). Written as DNA, the CDR3 is TGTGCCAGCGACAGGGCTGGGGCCAACGTCCTGACTTTC. It codes for CASDRAGANVLTF.

This clonotype occurred a few times. J is TRBJ2-7 and V is TRBV7-9; 10 nucleotides align to TRBD1. CDR1 and CDR2 (germline): SEHNR, FQNEAQ (reference sequence). V lost 5 bases to trimming and J lost 7 bases; unmatched junction nucleotides: 8. The CDR3 has 14 amino acids. CDR3 sequence reads: CASSKDRGSEEQYF. As DNA, the CDR3 is TGTGCCAGCAGCAAGGACAGGGGGTCTGAAGAGCAGTACTTC.

V gene TRBV29-1 combines with J gene TRBJ2-1; 13 nucleotides agree with TRBD2. This CDR3 contains 20 residues. V dropped 3 bases and J dropped 0; count of bases not matched to a gene: 14. The germline V gene has CDR1 SQVTM and CDR2 ANQGSEA. CDR3 amino acids: CSVDSQTSGRPSNSYNEQFF. The CDR3 coding sequence is TGCAGCGTTGACTCCCAGACTAGCGGGAGGCCGTCAAACTCCTACAATGAGCAGTTCTTC.

The chain recombines TRBV7-8 with TRBJ1-2; tentative D call: TRBD1 (5 bases). Deletions cut 4 bases from V and 5 bases from J, with 23 bases between. Per germline, CDR1 SGHVS and CDR2 FQNEAQ. This CDR3 is 17 amino acids long. The CDR3 sequence: CASSSALSRVRSYGYTF. The CDR3 nucleotides are TGTGCCAGCAGCTCCGCCCTATCCAGGGTTAGGTCTTATGGCTACACCTTC.

This clonotype was observed many times. The chain recombines TRBV28 with TRBJ2-5; D may match TRBD1 or TRBD2 (5 bases each). Germline CDR1 is MDHEN and CDR2 is SYDVKM. The CDR3 totals 14 residues. Trimming removed 3 bases from V and 1 base from J, with 9 bases in between. The CDR3 loop reads CASSFGDGQETQYF. In nucleotides, the CDR3 is TGTGCCAGCAGTTTTGGGGACGGCCAAGAGACCCAGTACTTC.

The V gene is TRBV19, the J gene TRBJ2-7, with D maybe TRBD2 (6 bases). This CDR3 contains 14 residues. Germline-derived CDR1 and CDR2 are LNHDA and SQIVND (reference sequence). V lost 3 bases and J lost 7, with 16 bases in between. CDR3 sequence reads: CASSIVSGTGEQYF. CDR3 bases: TGTGCCAGTAGTATTGTTAGCGGTACTGGGGAGCAGTACTTC.

The J gene is TRBJ2-3, the V gene TRBV6-2 or TRBV6-3; no definite D call. Germline V gives CDR1 MNHEY, CDR2 SVGEGT. V lost 5 bases, J lost 4 bases, and 10 bases lay in between. CDR3 length: 13 residues. The CDR3 region is CASSNLIADTQYF. CDR3 in DNA: TGTGCCAGCAGTAACCTAATCGCAGATACGCAGTATTTT.

This clonotype has at least ten counts. The gene calls are TRBV30 and TRBJ1-1; 7 nucleotides match TRBD1. V lost 3 bases, J lost 4 bases, and 5 bases stayed unmatched. Germline CDR1 GTSNPN, CDR2 SVGIG (reference sequence). The CDR3 length is 13 residues. The CDR3 nucleotides read TGTGCCTGGAGCGGGGGACAGTCCACTGAAGCTTTCTTT. It is translated as CAWSGGQSTEAFF.

This clonotype was picked up many times. The chain recombines TRBV28 with TRBJ2-1; 9 nucleotides agree with TRBD2. The germline CDR1 and CDR2 sequences are MDHEN and SYDVKM. The J segment lost 10 bases and the V segment lost 7 bases, leaving 8 bases of the junction unmatched. The CDR3 runs to 13 residues. The CDR3 nucleotides read TGTGCCAGCAATGAGCGGGAGGCTGGGGAGCAGTTCTTC. It translates to CASNEREAGEQFF.

This clonotype was detected only a few times. The chain combines TRBV5-6 with TRBJ2-6; 8 nucleotides agree with TRBD1. After removal of 0 bases from V and 0 bases from J, the junction contained 2 bases not matched to a gene. CDR3 size: 17 residues. Looked up from germline, CDR1 is SGHDT and CDR2 is YYEEEE. CDR3 region: CASSLGDRLSGANVLTF. The CDR3 DNA is TGTGCCAGCAGCTTGGGGGACAGGCTCTCTGGGGCCAACGTCCTGACTTTC.

This clonotype has at least ten counts. The rearrangement joins TRBV30 to TRBJ1-1; D ambiguous. CDR3 length: 13 amino acids. The germline CDR1 and CDR2 sequences are GTSNPN and SVGIG (reference sequence). V gave up 5 bases and J gave up 0 bases, with 10 bases separating them. The CDR3 here is CAWAVGLNTEAFF. The CDR3 DNA reads TGTGCCTGGGCGGTAGGGTTGAACACTGAAGCTTTCTTT.

On this clonotype: This may be a read error, as it is one base from a much larger clone. This chain links TRBV11-2 with TRBJ2-4, with TRBD1 identical over 8 bases. The CDR3 runs to 19 residues. Per germline, CDR1 SGHAT and CDR2 FQNNGV. CDR3 coding DNA: TGTGCCAGCGGCTTAGTAGGGTGGGACAGGTACCATTCCAAAAACATTCAGTACTTC. Translation gives CASGLVGWDRYHSKNIQYF.

This clonotype has at least ten counts. The chain links TRBV6-2 or TRBV6-3 to TRBJ2-5, with 9 bases fitting TRBD2. V lost 0 bases and J lost 3; bases outside the gene matches: 11. Germline values: CDR1 MNHEY, CDR2 SVGEGT. The CDR3 spans 18 residues. CDR3 sequence (DNA): TGTGCCAGCAGTTACTCGATTTTTCCTAGCGGGGCCGAAGAGACCCAGTACTTC. Amino acids: CASSYSIFPSGAEETQYF.

The chain links TRBV7-2 to TRBJ2-3, with 7 bases aligning to TRBD1. Per germline, CDR1 SGHTA and CDR2 FQGNSA. V gave up 8 bases and J gave up 0 bases; unmatched junction bases: 8. This CDR3 has 15 amino acids. The CDR3 here is CASGSAGGSTDTQYF. DNA for the CDR3: TGTGCCAGCGGCTCGGCAGGGGGAAGCACAGATACGCAGTATTTT.

This chain uses TRBV14 with TRBJ2-5; TRBD1 agrees at 8 bases. In germline, CDR1 is SGHDN, CDR2 FVKESK. V lost 5 bases to trimming and J lost 3 bases; unmatched junction nucleotides: 8. The CDR3 has 15 residues. The DNA of the CDR3 is TGTGCCAGCAGCTCACTTGGACAGGGAAAAGAGACCCAGTACTTC. Protein: CASSSLGQGKETQYF.

The J gene is TRBJ2-1, the V gene TRBV15; D possibly corresponds to TRBD1 (6 bases). Germline V gene data show CDR1 as LNHNV and CDR2 as YYDKDF (reference sequence). V lost 1 base and J lost 6, with 16 bases in between. The CDR3 sequence is 16 residues long. The CDR3 loop reads CATSRGLGAGRNEQFF. Here the CDR3 DNA reads TGTGCCACCAGCAGAGGTTTGGGGGCAGGGCGCAATGAGCAGTTCTTC. The complete variable domain, with remaining parts taken from reference TRBV15 and TRBJ2-1, reads DAMVIQNPRYQVTQFGKPVTLSCSQTLNHNVMYWYQQKSSQAPKLLFHYYDKDFNNEADTPDNFQSRRPNTSFCFLDIRSPGLGDTAMYLCATSRGLGAGRNEQFFGPGTRLTVL.

The rearrangement uses TRBV6-2 or TRBV6-3 and TRBJ2-1; TRBD1 or TRBD2 may be the D gene (5 bases each). The CDR3 spans 14 residues. Trimming shortened V by 5 bases and J by 7 bases, and 15 bases separated the two germline ends. Germline CDR1 reads MNHEY; CDR2 reads SVGEGT. In DNA form, the CDR3 reads TGTGCCAGCAGTGCCTTGGGACGGTATAATGAGCAGTTCTTC. This sequence encodes CASSALGRYNEQFF.

Many counts were recorded for this clonotype. The chain couples TRBV12-3 or TRBV12-4 to TRBJ2-5; tentative D call: TRBD1 (6 bases). V was cut by 4 bases and J by 0 bases, with 6 bases left in between. This CDR3 is built from 13 residues. CDR3 protein: CASSWDNQETQYF. The CDR3 nucleotides read TGTGCCAGCAGTTGGGACAACCAAGAGACCCAGTACTTC.

This clonotype was seen once. V usage is TRBV20-1 and J usage is TRBJ2-7, with 7 bases aligning to TRBD1. Looked up from germline, CDR1 is DFQATT and CDR2 is SNEGSKA (reference sequence). This CDR3 contains 14 residues. Trimming took 0 bases from V and 1 from J; bases not matched to a gene: 3. The CDR3, as DNA: TGCAGTGCTAGAGATTCACAGGGGTCCTACGAGCAGTACTTC. Its translation: CSARDSQGSYEQYF.

The sample holds many counts of this clonotype. The chain links TRBV28 to TRBJ2-5, with D tentatively TRBD2 (6 bases). Trimming stripped 1 base from V and 7 bases from J, with 16 bases between. There are 15 residues in the CDR3. Germline V gives CDR1 MDHEN, CDR2 SYDVKM. This CDR3 reads CASSLLRGYGGTQYF. CDR3 nucleotide sequence: TGTGCCAGCAGTTTATTACGAGGATACGGGGGGACCCAGTACTTC.

The table lists this clonotype with a few counts. CDR3 nucleotide sequence: TGTGCCAGTAGTCCGACTAGCGGGACTGAGCAGTTCTTC. Protein: CASSPTSGTEQFF. This chain joins TRBV19 and TRBJ2-1, with 11 bases fitting TRBD2. After removal of 5 bases from V and 9 bases from J, the junction contained 3 bases not matched to a gene. This CDR3 spans 13 amino acids. Germline-derived CDR1 and CDR2 are LNHDA and SQIVND (reference sequence).

This clonotype was counted at least ten times. This sequence joins TRBV2 and TRBJ2-2; no reliable D call. Trimming cost V 5 bases and J 7 bases, with 14 bases left between them. The CDR3 runs 14 residues. From germline, CDR1 is SNHLY and CDR2 FYNNEI. The CDR3 nucleotides read TGTGCCAGCAGTATAAATCAGGTTGGCGGGGAGCTGTTTTTT. It translates to CASSINQVGGELFF. The entire variable domain, with the rest obtained from reference TRBV2 and TRBJ2-2, is as follows: EPEVTQTPSHQVTQMGQEVILRCVPISNHLYFYWYRQILGQKVEFLVSFYNNEISEKSEIFDDQFSVERPDGSNFTLKIRSTKLEDSAMYFCASSINQVGGELFFGEGSRLTVL.

The chain uses TRBV3-1 and TRBJ1-2; D is undetermined. Germline CDR1 and CDR2: LGHDT and YNNKEL (reference sequence). The CDR3 sequence is 15 residues long. V was cut by 3 bases and J by 2 bases, with 13 bases left in between. The DNA of the CDR3 is TGTGCCAGCAGCCAGTTCACGGGCAGCAACTATGGCTACACCTTC. Translating it yields CASSQFTGSNYGYTF.

This clonotype was counted ten times or more. CDR3 loop: CASSLRVTTDTQYF. The CDR3 DNA reads TGTGCCAGCAGCTTACGGGTTACCACAGATACGCAGTATTTT. The chain recombines TRBV7-8 with TRBJ2-3; no firm D call. Germline CDR1 SGHVS, CDR2 FQNEAQ. CDR3 size: 14 residues. V shed 2 bases and J shed 2 bases, with 8 bases lying between them.

This clonotype was observed at least ten times. The V and J genes are TRBV27 and TRBJ2-1; TRBD2 matches 14 bases. CDR3 size: 16 residues. V dropped 0 bases and J dropped 9; count of bases not matched to a gene: 4. Germline CDR1 is MNHEY and CDR2 is SMNVEV (reference sequence). In DNA, the CDR3 is TGTGCCAGCAGTTTATCCGGGACTAGCGGGAGATTTGAGCAGTTCTTC. Its protein is CASSLSGTSGRFEQFF.

The rearrangement joins TRBV7-9 to TRBJ2-1; 14 bases match TRBD2. Germline V gene lookup returns CDR1 SEHNR and CDR2 FQNEAQ (reference sequence). The CDR3 is 15 amino acids. The V segment lost 4 bases and the J segment 6 bases; nucleotides outside the gene matches: 2. The CDR3 protein is CASSWGLAGVNEQFF. The CDR3 DNA sequence: TGTGCCAGCAGCTGGGGACTAGCGGGAGTCAATGAGCAGTTCTTC.

This clonotype appeared a few times. The V call is TRBV4-1, the J call TRBJ1-5; D remains ambiguous. Germline lookup yields CDR1 MGHRA and CDR2 YSYEKL. Between the trimmed V and J ends, which lost 3 bases and 5 bases, there was a span of 11 bases. The CDR3 contains 14 residues. The CDR3 DNA sequence: TGCGCCAGCAGCCACTCAGGTGAGGATCAGCCCCAGCATTTT. The encoded protein is CASSHSGEDQPQHF.

The chain carries TRBV25-1 and TRBJ2-1; D gene ambiguous. V gave up 8 bases and J gave up 0 bases, with 8 bases separating them. CDR1 MGHDK and CDR2 SYGVNS come from the germline V gene. The CDR3 has 13 residues. This CDR3 reads CASAASSYNEQFF. CDR3 bases: TGTGCCAGCGCCGCAAGCTCCTACAATGAGCAGTTCTTC.

J is TRBJ2-7 and V is TRBV27, with a possible D match to TRBD1 (6 bases). V was shortened by 3 bases and J by 0 bases, with 15 bases between the two germline ends. The CDR3 contains 16 residues. Germline V lookup: CDR1 MNHEY, CDR2 SMNVEV (reference sequence). CDR3 coding DNA: TGTGCCAGCAGTTTCGTCTACGGGACACTCTCCTACGAGCAGTACTTC. Its translation is CASSFVYGTLSYEQYF.